This TCR beta chain derives from a study of CD8 T cells in ankylosing spondylitis. General study results and limits: Among TCR beta sequences, a motif of several highly homologous variants appeared characteristic of ankylosing spondylitis blood. Matched ankylosing spondylitis synovial fluid reportedly contained a significantly enriched population of disease-linked clones. CD8+ by phenotype, disease-linked clones were relatively rare in peripheral blood.

Germline V lookup: CDR1 DFQATT, CDR2 SNEGSKA (reference sequence). This CDR3 region has 16 residues. With 0 bases clipped from V and 5 bases from J, the junction kept 6 bases outside the gene matches. A few counts support this clonotype. The antigen is unknown. Preparation of TCR beta libraries was done by quantitative 5'-RACE with molecular barcodes. In TCRdb, the 5' RACE reads were re-called with MiXCR into one record per CDR3 protein. The profile shows hundreds of thousands of distinct CDR3 sequences, 20% of them singletons. The V and J genes are TRBV20-1 and TRBJ1-5, with 11 bases identical to TRBD1. The source material was blood, either unsorted or a sorted T cell fraction (not recorded which). The origin of this receptor is a female donor with ankylosing spondylitis or in good health (not recorded which). The DNA for the CDR3 is TGCAGTGCTAGAGATTCCCGGACAGGGGGCTATCAGCCCCAGCATTTT. Translating it yields CSARDSRTGGYQPQHF.